This T cell receptor (beta chain) is drawn from a study of T-cell reconstitution after alpha-beta-depleted transplantation in children. Preparation of the TCRbeta library used unique molecular identifiers. Each CDR3 protein is one row after TCRdb ran MiXCR on the PCR reads. The sample includes more than 400,000 distinct CDR3 sequences, over 9.5% of them seen just once. Findings and caveats of the study: The study traced high day-60 TCRbeta diversity in some patients to surviving recipient T cells and thymic progenitors. After transplant, at about two months, alpha-beta T cells were reportedly derived from several hundred expanded graft clones. T-cell numbers and diversity, one year after transplant, stemmed largely from T cells that were newly produced.

The V end lost 7 bases, the J end lost 1 base, and 7 bases lay between the germline ends. CDR1 DFQATT and CDR2 SNEGSKA come from the germline V gene (reference sequence). This CDR3 contains 11 residues. A note on this clonotype: Its antigen is unidentified.

Sequencing used PBMCs, mostly from graft donor cells, obtained 180 days after TCRalphabeta/CD19-depleted stem cell transplant. The chain recombines TRBV20-1 with TRBJ1-1; D remains unclear. The TCR sequence derives from a female patient aged 2-9 years who had a stem cell transplant for aplastic anemia, so the T cells may come from the graft donor. The CDR3 loop reads CSGASNTEAFF. The DNA for the CDR3 is TGCAGTGGAGCGTCGAACACTGAAGCTTTCTTT.